This TCR beta chain was sequenced in a study of T-cell reconstitution after alpha-beta-depleted transplantation in children. The length of the CDR3 is 15 residues. J was trimmed by 7 bases and V by 3 bases; bases with no gene match: 6. Per germline, CDR1 KGHSH and CDR2 LQKENI. Unique molecular identifiers were incorporated during preparation of the TCRbeta library. From the PCR reads, TCRdb called clonotypes with MiXCR, one entry per CDR3 protein. The table lists 450,000 to 600,000 distinct CDR3 sequences, roughly 33% of them singletons, with 2.4% in the top ten. This clonotype has a single count. The origin of this receptor is a human donor who donated a stem cell graft to a child with aplastic anemia. The material was PBMCs from the stem cell graft donor, obtained from the stem cell graft. The V and J genes are TRBV18 and TRBJ1-4; TRBD1 matches at 9 bases. The CDR3 reads CASSPSGTGSEKLFF. The CDR3 nucleotides read TGTGCCAGCTCACCGTCCGGGACAGGGAGTGAAAAACTGTTTTTT.